The clone carrying this TCR beta chain occurred many times. Its target is not known. Deletions cut 6 bases from V and 9 bases from J, with 12 bases between. The CDR3 has 12 residues. In germline, CDR1 is SGHAT, CDR2 FQNNGV. TCRdb reanalysed the RT-PCR reads using MiXCR and keeps one entry per CDR3 protein. The sample holds approximately 680,000 distinct CDR3 sequences, around 16% seen once. The data are from a study of response to subunit inactivated influenza vaccine. Findings and caveats of the study: The authors put forward the suggestion that each seasonal influenza vaccination may bring in only a limited number of new T cells.

V is TRBV11-2 and J is TRBJ2-1, with D perhaps matching TRBD1 (5 bases). The sequence came from a man in his forties or fifties who received an inactivated influenza vaccine. Sequencing was performed on PBMCs from blood, taken less than 13 days after vaccination. The CDR3 DNA reads TGTGCCAGCAGGTTTTCAAGGGGTGAGCAGTTCTTC. It specifies CASRFSRGEQFF.